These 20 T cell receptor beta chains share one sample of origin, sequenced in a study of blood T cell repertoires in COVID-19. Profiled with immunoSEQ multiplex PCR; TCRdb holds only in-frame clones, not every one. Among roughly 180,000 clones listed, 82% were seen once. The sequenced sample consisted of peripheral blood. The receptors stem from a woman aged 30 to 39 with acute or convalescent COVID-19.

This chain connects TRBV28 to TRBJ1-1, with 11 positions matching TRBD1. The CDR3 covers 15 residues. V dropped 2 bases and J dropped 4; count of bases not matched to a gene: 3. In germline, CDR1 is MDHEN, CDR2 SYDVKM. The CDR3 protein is CASSLPGTGGTEAFF. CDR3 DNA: TGTGCCAGCAGTTTACCAGGGACAGGGGGCACTGAAGCTTTCTTT.

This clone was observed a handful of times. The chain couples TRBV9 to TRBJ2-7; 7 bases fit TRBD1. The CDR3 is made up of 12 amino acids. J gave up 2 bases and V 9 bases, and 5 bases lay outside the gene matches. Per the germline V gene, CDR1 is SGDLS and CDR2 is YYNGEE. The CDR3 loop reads CATITGAYEQYF. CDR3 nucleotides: TGTGCCACTATTACAGGGGCCTACGAGCAGTACTTC.

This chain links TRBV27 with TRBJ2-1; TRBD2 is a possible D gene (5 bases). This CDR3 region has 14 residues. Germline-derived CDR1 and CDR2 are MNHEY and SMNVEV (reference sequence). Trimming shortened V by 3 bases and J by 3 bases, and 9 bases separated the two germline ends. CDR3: CASSFPGGYNEQFF. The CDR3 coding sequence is TGTGCCAGCAGTTTTCCCGGAGGCTACAATGAGCAGTTCTTC.

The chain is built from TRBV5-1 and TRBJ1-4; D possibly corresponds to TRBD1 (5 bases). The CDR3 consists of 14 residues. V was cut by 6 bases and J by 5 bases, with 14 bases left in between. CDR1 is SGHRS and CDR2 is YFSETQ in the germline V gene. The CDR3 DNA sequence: TGCGCCAGCACCATGACAGCTCTGAATGAAAAACTGTTTTTT. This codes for CASTMTALNEKLFF.

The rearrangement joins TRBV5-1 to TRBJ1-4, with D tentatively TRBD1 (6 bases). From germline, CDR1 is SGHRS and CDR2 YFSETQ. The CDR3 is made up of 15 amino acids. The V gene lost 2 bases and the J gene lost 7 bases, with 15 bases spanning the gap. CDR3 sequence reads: CASSFLGAVGEKLFF. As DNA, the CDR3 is TGCGCCAGCAGCTTCTTGGGGGCAGTCGGTGAAAAACTGTTTTTT.

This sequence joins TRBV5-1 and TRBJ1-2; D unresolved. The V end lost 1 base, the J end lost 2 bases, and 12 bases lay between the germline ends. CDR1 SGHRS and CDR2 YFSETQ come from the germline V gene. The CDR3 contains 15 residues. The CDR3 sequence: CASSLTRTGNYGYTF. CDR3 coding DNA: TGCGCCAGCAGCTTGACCAGGACGGGAAACTATGGCTACACCTTC.

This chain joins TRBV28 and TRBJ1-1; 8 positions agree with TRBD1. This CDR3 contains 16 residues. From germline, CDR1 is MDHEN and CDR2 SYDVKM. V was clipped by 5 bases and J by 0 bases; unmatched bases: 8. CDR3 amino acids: CASSPGTGLMNTEAFF. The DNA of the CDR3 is TGTGCCAGCAGTCCCGGGACAGGACTGATGAACACTGAAGCTTTCTTT.

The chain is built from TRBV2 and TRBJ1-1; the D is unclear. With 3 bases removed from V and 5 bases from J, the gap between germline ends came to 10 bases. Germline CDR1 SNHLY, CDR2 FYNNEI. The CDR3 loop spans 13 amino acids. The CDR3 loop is CASSERRLTEAFF. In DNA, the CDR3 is TGTGCCAGCAGTGAGAGGCGATTGACTGAAGCTTTCTTT. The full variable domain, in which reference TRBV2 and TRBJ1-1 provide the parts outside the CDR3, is EPEVTQTPSHQVTQMGQEVILRCVPISNHLYFYWYRQILGQKVEFLVSFYNNEISEKSEIFDDQFSVERPDGSNFTLKIRSTKLEDSAMYFCASSERRLTEAFFGQGTRLTVV.

This CDR3 is CASSPREGVGNQPQHF. CDR3 in DNA: TGTGCCAGCAGTCCCAGGGAGGGGGTTGGCAATCAGCCCCAGCATTTT. The J gene is TRBJ1-5, the V gene TRBV2, with a possible D match to TRBD1 (6 bases). Per the germline V gene, CDR1 is SNHLY and CDR2 is FYNNEI. The length of the CDR3 is 16 residues. V lost 5 bases and J 2 bases, leaving 16 bases between the germline ends.

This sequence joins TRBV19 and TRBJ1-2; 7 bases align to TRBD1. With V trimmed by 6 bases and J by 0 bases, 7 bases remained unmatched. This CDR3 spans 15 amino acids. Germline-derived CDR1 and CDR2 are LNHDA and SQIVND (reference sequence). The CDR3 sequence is CASSHRTGANYGYTF. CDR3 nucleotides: TGTGCCAGTAGCCACCGAACAGGGGCTAACTATGGCTACACCTTC.

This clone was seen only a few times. The CDR3 nucleotides read TGTGCCAGCAGTTGGAGGGGGCGTTACGGCTACACCTTC. As protein: CASSWRGRYGYTF. The chain is built from TRBV28 and TRBJ1-2, with TRBD1 matching over 7 bases. V trimming: 4 bases; J trimming: 8 bases; junction bases outside the gene matches: 7. The CDR3 has 13 residues. In germline, CDR1 is MDHEN, CDR2 SYDVKM.

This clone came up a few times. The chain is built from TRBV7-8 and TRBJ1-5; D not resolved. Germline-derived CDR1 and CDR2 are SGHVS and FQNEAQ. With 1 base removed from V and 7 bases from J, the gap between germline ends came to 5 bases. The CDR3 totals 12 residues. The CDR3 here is CASSLGAQPQHF. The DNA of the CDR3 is TGTGCCAGCAGCTTAGGGGCGCAGCCCCAGCATTTT.

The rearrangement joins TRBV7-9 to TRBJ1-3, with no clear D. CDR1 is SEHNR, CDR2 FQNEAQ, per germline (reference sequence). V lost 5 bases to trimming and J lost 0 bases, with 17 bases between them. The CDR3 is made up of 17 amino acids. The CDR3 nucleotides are TGTGCCAGCAGCCCAAAATTCCAGGTCTCCTCTGGAAACACCATATATTTT. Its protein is CASSPKFQVSSGNTIYF.

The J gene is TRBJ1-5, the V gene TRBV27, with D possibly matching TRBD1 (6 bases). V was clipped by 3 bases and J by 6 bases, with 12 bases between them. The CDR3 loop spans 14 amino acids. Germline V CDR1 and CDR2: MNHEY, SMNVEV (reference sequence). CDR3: CASSLSSGVQPQHF. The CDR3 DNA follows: TGTGCCAGCAGTTTGTCCTCAGGGGTTCAGCCCCAGCATTTT.

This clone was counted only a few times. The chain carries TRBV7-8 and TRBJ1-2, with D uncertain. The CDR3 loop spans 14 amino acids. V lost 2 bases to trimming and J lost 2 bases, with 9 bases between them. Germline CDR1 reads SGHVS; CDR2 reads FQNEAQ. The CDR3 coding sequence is TGTGCCAGCAGCTTATCAGAAACAAACTATGGCTACACCTTC. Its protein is CASSLSETNYGYTF.

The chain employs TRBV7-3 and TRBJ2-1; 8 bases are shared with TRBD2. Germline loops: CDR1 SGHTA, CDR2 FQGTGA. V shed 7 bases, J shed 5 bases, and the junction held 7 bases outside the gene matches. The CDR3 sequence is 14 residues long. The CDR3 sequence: CASTPGGGHNEQFF. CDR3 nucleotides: TGTGCCAGCACCCCGGGGGGGGGCCACAATGAGCAGTTCTTC.

The CDR3 coding sequence is TGTGCCAGCAGTGAACGGGGTCTTGAGACCCAGTACTTC. Protein: CASSERGLETQYF. The V gene is TRBV2, the J gene TRBJ2-5; D perhaps matches TRBD2 (5 bases). Deletions cut 2 bases from V and 5 bases from J, with 9 bases between. The CDR3 length is 13 residues. Germline V lookup: CDR1 SNHLY, CDR2 FYNNEI.

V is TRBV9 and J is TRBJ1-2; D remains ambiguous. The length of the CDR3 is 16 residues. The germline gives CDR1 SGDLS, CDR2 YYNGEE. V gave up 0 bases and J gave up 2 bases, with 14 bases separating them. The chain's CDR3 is CASSVVGFSANYGYTF. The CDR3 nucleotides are TGTGCCAGCAGCGTAGTCGGGTTCTCAGCGAACTATGGCTACACCTTC.

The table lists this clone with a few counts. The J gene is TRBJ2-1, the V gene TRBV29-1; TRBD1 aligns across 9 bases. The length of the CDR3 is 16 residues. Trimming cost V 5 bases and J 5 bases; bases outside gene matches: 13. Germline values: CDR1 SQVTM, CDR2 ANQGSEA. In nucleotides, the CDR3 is TGCAGCGTTCACCTTCTGGGACAGGGTATTAACAATGAGCAGTTCTTC. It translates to CSVHLLGQGINNEQFF.

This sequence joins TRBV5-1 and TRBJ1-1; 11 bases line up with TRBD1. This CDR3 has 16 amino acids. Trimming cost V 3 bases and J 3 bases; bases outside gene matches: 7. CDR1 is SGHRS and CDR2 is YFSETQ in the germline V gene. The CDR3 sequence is CASSSRTGGRDTEAFF. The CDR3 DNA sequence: TGCGCCAGCAGCTCACGGACAGGGGGCAGGGACACTGAAGCTTTCTTT.